This T cell receptor beta chain was observed in a study of lung T cells in sarcoidosis with Löfgren's syndrome. Findings of the study overall: Shared TRAV12-1 and TRBV2 CDR3 motifs across Löfgren's syndrome patients reportedly suggested public CD4+ TCRs.

Each CDR3 protein gets one entry after TCRdb re-called the reads with MiXCR. The sample records roughly 1,100 distinct CDR3 sequences, under 35% being singletons. This clonotype was counted a few times. The antigen remains unidentified. Looked up from germline, CDR1 is DFQATT and CDR2 is SNEGSKA (reference sequence). CDR3 length: 11 residues. J was trimmed by 7 bases and V by 6 bases; bases with no gene match: 5. The chain employs TRBV20-1 and TRBJ2-7; TRBD1 agrees at 8 bases. The clonotype originates from a human donor with sarcoidosis (Löfgren's syndrome or another form), or a control subject (not recorded which). Sequencing used CD4+ T cells from PBMCs. DNA for the CDR3: TGCAGTGCGCGACAGGGGTGTGAGCAGTACTTC. Its protein product is CSARQGCEQYF.